Listed here are 27 T cell receptor beta chains from one sample, sequenced in a study of read filtering for tumor transcriptome and immune sequencing. This library used 300 to 450 ng RNA and molecular barcoded adaptors spanning alpha/delta and beta/gamma chains. TCRdb called the reads again in MiXCR, with one record for every CDR3 protein. The table records about 63,000 distinct CDR3 sequences, approximately 15% of them present only once. Sequenced material: a population of CD138-negative cells sorted from bone marrow. These receptors all stem from a donor at least 40 years old with multiple myeloma.

Turning to this clonotype: A junction boundary mismatches the germline segment, possibly from a read error. V and J are TRBV14 and TRBJ2-1; D call uncertain. This CDR3 has 16 amino acids. CDR1 and CDR2 from the germline V gene are SGHDN and FVKESK. For the CDR3, the DNA is TGTGCCAGTAGCCAAGTGGGGAAGGGTTGGGACAATGAGCAGTTCTTC. Translation: CASSQVGKGWDNEQFF.

At least ten counts were recorded for this clonotype. The V and J genes are TRBV5-1 and TRBJ2-7; TRBD1 agrees at 10 bases. The ends lost 3 bases at V and 4 bases at J; junction bases unmatched: 10. The CDR3 runs to 16 residues. Germline assignment: CDR1 SGHRS and CDR2 YFSETQ. The CDR3 reads CASSSSTGGRSYEQYF. The CDR3 bases are TGCGCCAGCAGCTCGTCGACAGGGGGCAGAAGTTACGAGCAGTACTTC.

A remark on this clonotype: A much larger clone differs by one base, so this may be a read error. The chain has TRBV6-2 or TRBV6-3 and TRBJ1-1; 9 bases are shared with TRBD1. The ends lost 0 bases at V and 6 bases at J; junction bases unmatched: 2. This CDR3 is built from 14 residues. Germline assignment: CDR1 MNHEY and CDR2 SVGEGT. In DNA, the CDR3 is TGTGCCAGCAGTTACTCGGACAGGGGCGCTGAAGCTTTCTTT. Encoded protein: CASSYSDRGAEAFF.

This clonotype occurred many times. At one end, the junction sequence differs from germline, possibly due to a read error. The rearrangement joins TRBV9 to TRBJ1-1; the match to TRBD1 covers 7 bases. Germline V gene sequence: CDR1 SGDLS, CDR2 YYNGEE. This CDR3 has 14 amino acids. The CDR3: CGSSVGQTNTEAFF. The CDR3 DNA follows: TGTGGCAGCAGCGTGGGACAGACGAACACTGAAGCTTTCTTT.

For this clonotype: A much larger clone differs from this one at a single base, so this may be a read error. This rearrangement joins TRBV6-2 or TRBV6-3 to TRBJ1-5; the D gene is possibly TRBD1 (5 bases). The CDR3 is made up of 13 amino acids. Germline CDR1 MNHEY, CDR2 SVGEGT. For the CDR3, the DNA is TGTGCCAGCAAGGGACTTAGCAATCAGCCCCAGCGTTTT. Translating it yields CASKGLSNQPQRF.

With respect to this clonotype: Relative to the germline gene, one junction end is altered; a read error may explain this. The rearrangement links TRBV12-5 to TRBJ2-1; 7 bases map to TRBD1. In germline, CDR1 is LGHNT, CDR2 FRNRAP. CDR3 length: 15 residues. CDR3 region: CASGLPGTAYNEQSF. The CDR3, as DNA: TGTGCTAGTGGTTTGCCCGGGACAGCCTACAATGAGCAGTCCTTC. Based on the CDR3 plus reference TRBV12-5 and TRBJ2-1, the full variable domain is DARVTQTPRHKVTEMGQEVTMRCQPILGHNTVFWYRQTMMQGLELLAYFRNRAPLDDSGMPKDRFSAEMPDATLATLKIQPSEPRDSAVYFCASGLPGTAYNEQSFGPGTRLTVL.

In this sample, this clonotype turned up many times. The chain employs TRBV7-3 and TRBJ2-1, with 7 bases identical to TRBD1. This CDR3 has 18 residues. V lost 4 bases and J lost 0; bases outside the gene matches: 12. CDR1 is SGHTA and CDR2 is FQGTGA in the germline V gene. CDR3 coding DNA: TGTGCCAGCAGCTCAGGACCGACAGGGACAAGCTCCTACAATGAGCAGTTCTTC. Encoded protein: CASSSGPTGTSSYNEQFF.

This clonotype was counted ten times or more. This chain uses TRBV7-8 with TRBJ2-1, with D unresolved. From germline, CDR1 is SGHVS and CDR2 FQNEAQ. The length of the CDR3 is 17 residues. V was pared by 1 base and J by 0 bases, with 13 bases between. The CDR3 protein is CASSLGAGSSSYNEQFF. Written as DNA, the CDR3 is TGTGCCAGCAGCTTAGGAGCTGGTAGTAGCTCCTACAATGAGCAGTTCTTC. The complete variable domain, with remaining parts taken from reference TRBV7-8 and TRBJ2-1, reads GAGVSQSPRYKVAKRGQDVALRCDPISGHVSLFWYQQALGQGPEFLTYFQNEAQLDKSGLPSDRFFAERPEGSVSTLKIQRTQQEDSAVYLCASSLGAGSSSYNEQFFGPGTRLTVL.

This clonotype appeared many times. The chain uses TRBV14 and TRBJ2-7; no definite D call. CDR3 length: 13 residues. CDR1 and CDR2 from the germline V gene are SGHDN and FVKESK. With 4 bases removed from V and 1 base from J, the gap between germline ends came to 8 bases. In DNA form, the CDR3 reads TGTGCCAGCAGCCCTGGCCGATCCTACGAGCAGTACTTC. Protein product: CASSPGRSYEQYF.

This clonotype showed up many times. This chain uses TRBV27 with TRBJ2-7, with a weak D call TRBD1 (6 bases). Germline loops: CDR1 MNHEY, CDR2 SMNVEV (reference sequence). The CDR3 runs 15 residues. Trimming cost V 5 bases and J 3 bases, with 17 bases left between them. This CDR3 is CASSPQTGLFYEQYF. The DNA for the CDR3 is TGTGCCAGCAGTCCGCAAACAGGGTTATTCTACGAGCAGTACTTC.

The chain is built from TRBV12-3 or TRBV12-4 and TRBJ2-2, with D uncertain. The CDR3 consists of 11 residues. Trimming took 2 bases from V and 8 from J, leaving 3 bases between them. The CDR3 loop is CASSLRGELFF. CDR3 coding DNA: TGTGCCAGCAGTTTAAGAGGGGAGCTGTTTTTT.

This clonotype was counted ten times or more. This clone may be a read error of a much larger clone one base away. V gene TRBV29-1 combines with J gene TRBJ2-1; 9 bases are shared with TRBD2. Germline V gives CDR1 SQVTM, CDR2 ANQGSEA. The CDR3 has 13 amino acids. The V segment lost 5 bases and the J segment 5 bases; nucleotides outside the gene matches: 4. In nucleotides, the CDR3 is TGCAGCGTTCCACTAGCGGGTCACAATGAGCAGTTCTTC. Its protein product is CSVPLAGHNEQFF.

In the case of this clonotype: Possible read error: a much larger clone is one base away. The chain uses TRBV12-3 or TRBV12-4 and TRBJ1-5; 8 bases match TRBD1. The CDR3 sequence is 15 residues long. The CDR3 DNA reads as TGTGCCAGCAGTTTCGGCCAGGGGGCAGGTCAGTCCCAGCATTTT. Translated: CASSFGQGAGQSQHF.

This clonotype has ten or more counts. V and J are TRBV18 and TRBJ2-1; maybe TRBD1 (5 bases). The germline V gene has CDR1 KGHSH and CDR2 LQKENI. Trimming shortened V by 4 bases and J by 2 bases, and 18 bases separated the two germline ends. This CDR3 spans 17 amino acids. DNA for the CDR3: TGTGCCAGCTCACTCTCAGGTCCAGGGCTCCCCTACAATGAGCAGTTCTTC. Translated: CASSLSGPGLPYNEQFF.

To note about this clonotype: A much larger clone lies a single base off, so this may be a read error. The J gene is TRBJ2-3, the V gene TRBV28; D unclear. The CDR3 runs to 15 residues. CDR1 MDHEN and CDR2 SYDVKM come from the germline V gene. V lost 6 bases and J lost 11, with 24 bases in between. CDR3 amino acids: CASSYPRAQANKQYF. The CDR3 bases are TGTGCCAGCAGCTATCCCCGGGCCCAAGCCAATAAGCAGTATTTT. Combining the CDR3 with reference TRBV28 and TRBJ2-3 gives the whole variable domain DVKVTQSSRYLVKRTGEKVFLECVQDMDHENMFWYRQDPGLGLRLIYFSYDVKMKEKGDIPEGYSVSREKKERFSLILESASTNQTSMYLCASSYPRAQANKQYFGPGTRLTVL.

This clonotype appeared a single time. A read error is possible here, since a much larger clone lies one base away. The gene calls are TRBV15 and TRBJ2-2, with D maybe TRBD2 (6 bases). Germline V gene data show CDR1 as LNHNV and CDR2 as YYDKDF (reference sequence). The CDR3 is made up of 13 amino acids. CDR3 loop: CATSRDYAGGLFF. The CDR3 DNA follows: TGTGCCACCAGCAGAGATTACGCCGGGGGGCTGTTTTTT. The entire variable domain, with the rest obtained from reference TRBV15 and TRBJ2-2, is as follows: DAMVIQNPRYQVTQFGKPVTLSCSQTLNHNVMYWYQQKSSQAPKLLFHYYDKDFNNEADTPDNFQSRRPNTSFCFLDIRSPGLGDTAMYLCATSRDYAGGLFFGEGSRLTVL.

In this sample, this clonotype turned up many times. This rearrangement joins TRBV7-2 to TRBJ2-4; TRBD2 matches 9 bases. Germline V CDR1 and CDR2: SGHTA, FQGNSA. The CDR3 is made up of 16 amino acids. The J segment lost 8 bases and the V segment lost 4 bases, leaving 12 bases of the junction unmatched. The CDR3 sequence: CASSSGAGGPGDIQYF. The CDR3 DNA reads as TGTGCCAGCAGCTCCGGGGCGGGAGGGCCAGGGGACATTCAGTACTTC.

This rearrangement joins TRBV5-1 to TRBJ2-2; possible D gene TRBD2, 5 bases. Per germline, CDR1 SGHRS and CDR2 YFSETQ. The CDR3 loop spans 15 amino acids. V dropped 4 bases and J dropped 6 bases, with 16 bases sitting between them. CDR3 amino acids: CASSPALRAAGELFF. CDR3 nucleotides: TGCGCCAGCAGCCCAGCCCTGCGGGCGGCCGGGGAGCTGTTTTTT.

This clonotype occurred many times. The rearrangement joins TRBV3-1 to TRBJ1-1; D uncertain. With 3 bases removed from V and 0 bases from J, the gap between germline ends came to 8 bases. The CDR3 is 14 amino acids. Germline V CDR1 and CDR2: LGHDT, YNNKEL (reference sequence). CDR3 nucleotides: TGTGCCAGCAGCCAGTCCCTAGTGAACACTGAAGCTTTCTTT. Amino acids: CASSQSLVNTEAFF.

This clonotype was detected ten times or more. V is TRBV9 and J is TRBJ2-3; 8 nucleotides align to TRBD1. Germline V gene data show CDR1 as SGDLS and CDR2 as YYNGEE. The CDR3 runs to 14 residues. Germline trimming cut 5 bases from V and 6 bases from J; bases unmatched to any gene: 8. As DNA, the CDR3 is TGTGCCAGCAGAAAACAGGGGGTCGGGGATACGCAGTATTTT. It translates to CASRKQGVGDTQYF.

In regard to this clonotype: At one end, the junction sequence differs from germline, possibly due to a read error. The rearrangement uses TRBV7-9 and TRBJ2-1, with TRBD2 matching over 10 bases. CDR1 and CDR2 from the germline V gene are SEHNR and FQNEAQ (reference sequence). CDR3 size: 14 residues. Here the CDR3 reads CASSSGRTYNEQFF. The CDR3 DNA is TGTGCCAGCAGTAGCGGGAGGACCTACAATGAACAGTTCTTC. Variable domain in full (rest from reference TRBV7-9 and TRBJ2-1): DTGVSQNPRHKITKRGQNVTFRCDPISEHNRLYWYRQTLGQGPEFLTYFQNEAQLEKSRLLSDRFSAERPKGSFSTLEIQRTEQGDSAMYLCASSSGRTYNEQFFGPGTRLTVL.

This clonotype came up a few times. A much larger clone lies one base from this, so it may be a read error. This likely comes from a read error, as the CDR3 has no conserved phenylalanine or tryptophan at its end. V usage is TRBV29-1 and J usage is TRBJ2-5; D is unresolved. V was pared by 6 bases and J by 5 bases, with 13 bases between. CDR3 length equals 12 residues. Germline-derived CDR1 and CDR2 are SQVTM and ANQGSEA. CDR3: CSVLTAEETQYS. In DNA, the CDR3 is TGCAGCGTACTAACGGCTGAGGAGACCCAGTACTCC.

This clonotype has a count of ten or more. The chain uses TRBV12-3 or TRBV12-4 and TRBJ2-6, with D possibly matching TRBD1 (5 bases). This CDR3 has 17 residues. Trimming removed 6 bases at V and 4 bases at J, with 19 bases between. As DNA, the CDR3 is TGTGCCAGCAGCCCCGTTCGGTTACCAGGGGGGGCCAACGTCCTGACTTTC. This sequence encodes CASSPVRLPGGANVLTF.

Ten or more counts support this clonotype. The gene calls are TRBV5-1 and TRBJ2-1; unclear D gene. Germline V gives CDR1 SGHRS, CDR2 YFSETQ. V dropped 0 bases and J dropped 5 bases, with 6 bases sitting between them. CDR3 length equals 13 residues. CDR3 residues: CASSLAWDNEQFF. For the CDR3, the DNA is TGCGCCAGCAGCTTGGCATGGGACAATGAGCAGTTCTTC.

This clonotype occurred many times. The J gene is TRBJ1-1, the V gene TRBV18; no firm D call. Trimming stripped 2 bases from V and 14 bases from J, with 12 bases between. Germline CDR1 is KGHSH and CDR2 is LQKENI. The CDR3 extends over 11 amino acids. CDR3 nucleotides: TGTGCCAGCTCACCAAGTCAGGTTCGATTCTTT. Its protein product is CASSPSQVRFF.

This clonotype has only a few counts. The chain joins TRBV7-9 to TRBJ1-1; D call uncertain. Trimming stripped 7 bases from V and 3 bases from J, with 9 bases between. Germline values: CDR1 SEHNR, CDR2 FQNEAQ (reference sequence). There are 12 residues in the CDR3. The CDR3 loop reads CASKGRDTEAFF. In DNA, the CDR3 is TGTGCCAGCAAGGGAAGGGACACTGAAGCTTTCTTT.

The V gene is TRBV9, the J gene TRBJ2-3; D gene ambiguous. CDR1 is SGDLS and CDR2 is YYNGEE in the germline V gene. CDR3 size: 15 residues. Trimming took 4 bases from V and 0 from J, leaving 12 bases between them. The CDR3 sequence: CASSPDLPSTDTQYF. The DNA of the CDR3 is TGTGCCAGCAGCCCGGACCTCCCGAGCACAGATACGCAGTATTTT. Full variable domain (rest looked up from reference TRBV9 and TRBJ2-3): DSGVTQTPKHLITATGQRVTLRCSPRSGDLSVYWYQQSLDQGLQFLIQYYNGEERAKGNILERFSAQQFPDLHSELNLSSLELGDSALYFCASSPDLPSTDTQYFGPGTRLTVL.